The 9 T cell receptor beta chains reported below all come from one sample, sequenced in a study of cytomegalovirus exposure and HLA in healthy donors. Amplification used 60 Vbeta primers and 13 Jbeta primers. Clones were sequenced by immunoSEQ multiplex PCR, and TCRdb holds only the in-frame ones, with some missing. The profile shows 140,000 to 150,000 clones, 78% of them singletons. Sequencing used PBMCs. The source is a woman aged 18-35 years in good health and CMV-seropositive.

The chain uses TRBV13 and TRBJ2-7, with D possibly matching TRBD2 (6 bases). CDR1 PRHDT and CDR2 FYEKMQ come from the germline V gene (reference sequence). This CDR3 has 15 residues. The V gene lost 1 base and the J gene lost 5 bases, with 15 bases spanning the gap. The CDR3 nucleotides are TGTGCCAGCAGCTTAGTATCCGGGGCGGGGAACGAGCAGTACTTC. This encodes CASSLVSGAGNEQYF.

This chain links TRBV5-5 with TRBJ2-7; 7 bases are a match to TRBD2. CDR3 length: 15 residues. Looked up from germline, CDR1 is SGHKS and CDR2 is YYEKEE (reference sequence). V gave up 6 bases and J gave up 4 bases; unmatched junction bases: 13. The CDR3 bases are TGTGCCAGCAACTCACCCGGGACTACCGGATACGAGCAGTACTTC. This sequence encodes CASNSPGTTGYEQYF.

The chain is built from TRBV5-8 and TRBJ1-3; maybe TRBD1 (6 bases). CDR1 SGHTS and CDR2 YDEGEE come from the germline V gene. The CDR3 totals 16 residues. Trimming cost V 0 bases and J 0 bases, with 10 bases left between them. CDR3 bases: TGTGCCAGCAGCTTGGAGCAGGGGCCCTCTGGAAACACCATATATTTT. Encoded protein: CASSLEQGPSGNTIYF.

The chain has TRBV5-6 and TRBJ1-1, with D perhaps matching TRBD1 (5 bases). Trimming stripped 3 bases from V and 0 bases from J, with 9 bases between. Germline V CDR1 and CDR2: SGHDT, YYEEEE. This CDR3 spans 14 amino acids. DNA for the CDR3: TGTGCCAGCAGCTGGGGCGTAATGAACACTGAAGCTTTCTTT. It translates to CASSWGVMNTEAFF.

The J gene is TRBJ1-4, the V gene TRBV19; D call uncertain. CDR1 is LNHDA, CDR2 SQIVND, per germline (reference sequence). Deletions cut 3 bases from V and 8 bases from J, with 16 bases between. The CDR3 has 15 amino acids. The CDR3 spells CASSMGLSGWEKLFF. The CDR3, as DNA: TGTGCCAGTAGTATGGGCCTCTCGGGGTGGGAAAAACTGTTTTTT.

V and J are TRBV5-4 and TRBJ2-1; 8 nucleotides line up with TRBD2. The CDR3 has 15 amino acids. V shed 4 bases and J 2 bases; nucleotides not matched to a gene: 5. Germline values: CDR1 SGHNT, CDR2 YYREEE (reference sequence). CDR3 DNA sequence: TGTGCCAGCAGCCGGGGGGGGGCCCCCTACAATGAGCAGTTCTTC. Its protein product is CASSRGGAPYNEQFF.

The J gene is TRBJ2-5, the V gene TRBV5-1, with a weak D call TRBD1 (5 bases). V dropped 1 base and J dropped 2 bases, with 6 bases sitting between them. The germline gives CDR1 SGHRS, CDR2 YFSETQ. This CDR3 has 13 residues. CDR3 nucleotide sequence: TGCGCCAGCAGCTTGTCAGGGCAAGAGACCCAGTACTTC. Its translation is CASSLSGQETQYF. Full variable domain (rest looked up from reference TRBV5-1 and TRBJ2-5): KAGVTQTPRYLIKTRGQQVTLSCSPISGHRSVSWYQQTPGQGLQFLFEYFSETQRNKGNFPGRFSGRQFSNSRSEMNVSTLELGDSALYLCASSLSGQETQYFGPGTRLLVL.

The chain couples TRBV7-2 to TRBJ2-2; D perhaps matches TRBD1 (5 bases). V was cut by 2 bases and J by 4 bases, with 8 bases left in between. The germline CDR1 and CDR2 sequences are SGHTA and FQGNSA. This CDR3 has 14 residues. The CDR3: CASSLSGITGELFF. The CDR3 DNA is TGTGCCAGCAGCTTATCAGGGATCACCGGGGAGCTGTTTTTT.

DNA of the CDR3: TGTGCCACCAGCAAAGGCCCTAGCTCCTACGAGCAGTACTTC. Translating gives CATSKGPSSYEQYF. This rearrangement joins TRBV15 to TRBJ2-5; D not certain. The DNA matches TRBJ2-7 better at its end, which makes the J call doubtful. Germline V gives CDR1 LNHNV, CDR2 YYDKDF (reference sequence). The CDR3 is made up of 14 amino acids.